This TCR beta chain was identified during a study of Ad26.COV2.S vaccination and SARS-CoV-2 variants. Clones were read by immunoSEQ multiplex PCR, and TCRdb kept only the in-frame ones, dropping some. The sample comprises some 480,000 clones, roughly 85% of which are singletons, and 9.5% to 15% rests with the top ten. A remark on this clone: Antigen: not known.

Specified treatment: around 19 received Ad26.COV2.S at low or high dose, single or two shots; five or six received placebo; per-sample allocation not given. The samples date from day 63 after the first vaccine or placebo injection. Study results and caveats: Similar non-spike TCR breadth was seen in vaccine and placebo recipients. The TCR breadth and depth analyses may have understated or missed part of the total T cell responses.

V was trimmed by 2 bases and J by 3 bases, leaving 8 bases between them. Per the germline V gene, CDR1 is SGHVS and CDR2 is FQNEAQ. The CDR3 covers 14 residues. The clonotype comes from a person between 18 and 59 years old who received the Ad26.COV2.S COVID-19 vaccine or a placebo. This chain joins TRBV7-8 and TRBJ2-1; D gene ambiguous. Sequences were derived from peripheral blood, sampled in a trial of Ad26.COV2.S vaccine versus placebo. The CDR3 loop is CASSLSSYYNEQFF. CDR3 coding DNA: TGTGCCAGCAGCTTAAGCTCTTACTACAATGAGCAGTTCTTC.